Listed below are T cell receptor beta chains from one sample, sequenced in a study of tumor and adjacent non-tumor tissue in lung cancer. One entry per CDR3 protein results from TCRdb running MiXCR on the multiplex PCR reads. This sample has 100,000 or so distinct CDR3 sequences, with roughly two thirds found just once. The specimen sequenced was distant non-tumor lung tissue. Receptors originate from a man aged 25-40 years with non-small cell lung cancer. The CDR3 runs from the conserved cysteine through the conserved F or W. A D gene is named only where the DNA matches it firmly. The size field is filled for only some rows; it gives once, few, many or a size class.

D | size | J | length | V | CDR3 | DNA
TRBD1 | . | TRBJ1-2 | 15 | TRBV2 | CASSEAGTGRGGYIF | TGTGCCAGCAGTGAAGCTGGGACAGGGCGTGGCGGCTACATCTTC
. | once | TRBJ2-1 | 16 | TRBV11-1 | CACSEGAGYSHDEQFF | TGTGCCTGCAGCGAAGGGGCAGGGTACTCGCACGATGAGCAGTTCTTC
TRBD2 | few | TRBJ2-4 | 18 | TRBV12-3/TRBV12-4 | CASSLLAGGPRAKNIQYF | TGTGCCAGCAGTTTACTAGCGGGGGGGCCTCGGGCCAAAAACATTCAGTACTTC
TRBD1 | few | TRBJ2-1 | 14 | TRBV30 | CAWCLGTGFNEQFF | TGTGCCTGGTGTCTAGGGACAGGTTTCAATGAGCAGTTCTTC
. | . | TRBJ1-2 | 12 | TRBV29-1 | CSVGRGDYGYIF | TGTAGCGTTGGGAGGGGGGACTATGGCTACATCTTC
TRBD2 | many | TRBJ2-7 | 13 | TRBV29-1 | CSTIGREKNEQYF | TGCAGCACCATAGGGCGGGAGAAGAACGAGCAGTACTTC
. | medium-sized | TRBJ2-7 | 16 | TRBV7-9 | CASLTPGTVDAYEQYF | TGTGCCAGCCTTACGCCCGGGACGGTGGACGCCTACGAGCAGTACTTC
. | many | TRBJ2-3 | 14 | TRBV12-3/TRBV12-4 | CASSSPGTRDTQYF | TGTGCCAGCAGTTCACCGGGGACGCGGGATACGCAGTATTTT
TRBD2 | . | TRBJ2-3 | 14 | TRBV24-1 | CATSDSGGIDTQYF | TGTGCTACCAGTGATTCGGGAGGTATAGATACGCAGTATTTT
. | . | TRBJ2-5 | 14 | TRBV20-1 | CSAPIGCLLKAQYF | TGCAGTGCTCCAATTGGTTGTCTCCTAAAGGCCCAGTACTTC
. | once | TRBJ2-7 | 18 | TRBV7-8 | CVSSPGPGTGTLSYEQYF | TGTGTCAGCAGCCCAGGACCCGGAACCGGGACTCTATCCTACGAGCAGTACTTC
. | many | TRBJ2-2 | 14 | TRBV12-3/TRBV12-4 | CASSLGGDTGELFF | TGTGCCAGCAGTTTGGGCGGGGACACCGGGGAGCTGTTTTTT
. | . | TRBJ2-5 | 13 | TRBV6-1 | CVTLTFGSETQYF | TGTGTCACATTAACTTTCGGGTCAGAGACCCAGTACTTC
. | few | TRBJ2-2 | 13 | TRBV7-8 | CASSFKTTGELFF | TGTGCCAGCAGCTTTAAGACCACCGGGGAGCTGTTTTTT
. | . | TRBJ2-3 | 11 | TRBV11-2 | CASSFTDAQYF | TGTGCCAGCAGCTTCACAGATGCACAGTATTTT
TRBD2 | . | TRBJ2-3 | 17 | TRBV7-3 | CASILYPSGRAGDTQYF | TGTGCCAGCATCTTATACCCCAGCGGGAGGGCCGGAGATACGCAGTATTTT
. | . | TRBJ2-1 | 14 | TRBV12-3/TRBV12-4 | CASSLRAAYNEQLF | TGTGCCAGCAGTTTAAGGGCAGCCTACAATGAGCAGCTCTTC
. | . | TRBJ2-3 | 13 | TRBV7-9 | CASPGCGKDTQYF | TGTGCCAGCCCCGGGTGCGGGAAAGATACGCAGTATTTT
. | few | TRBJ2-7 | 12 | TRBV20-1 | CSARQGGYEQYF | TGCAGTGCTAGACAGGGTGGCTACGAGCAGTACTTC
. | many | TRBJ2-2 | 13 | TRBV11-2 | CASSLVVAGELFF | TGTGCCAGCAGCTTAGTCGTGGCCGGGGAGCTGTTTTTT
TRBD2 | . | TRBJ2-1 | 14 | TRBV7-8 | CASSFTRGGNEQLF | TGTGCCAGCAGCTTCACCCGGGGGGGCAATGAGCAGCTCTTC
TRBD2 | . | TRBJ2-7 | 16 | TRBV12-3/TRBV12-4 | CASSHVTSGGVSEQYF | TGTGCCAGCAGTCACGTGACTAGCGGGGGGGTTTCCGAGCAATACTTC
. | . | TRBJ2-5 | 11 | TRBV2 | CAGSVPGTQYF | TGTGCCGGCAGTGTCCCAGGGACCCAGTACTTC
. | . | TRBJ2-3 | 15 | TRBV11-3 | CASSSGRGYTDTQYF | TGTGCCAGCAGCTCGGGACGGGGTTACACAGATACACAGTATTTT
. | . | TRBJ2-3 | 16 | TRBV4-2 | CASSQEPSDLTNTQYF | TGTGCCAGCAGCCAAGAACCTAGCGACCTGACAAATACGCAGTATTTT
TRBD2 | . | TRBJ2-7 | 15 | TRBV12-3/TRBV12-4 | CAKSPGLAGGYEQYF | TGCGCCAAGAGTCCTGGACTAGCGGGAGGGTACGAGCAGTACTTC
TRBD1 | . | TRBJ2-5 | 16 | TRBV15 | CATSRDRAGGAETQYF | TGTGCCACCAGCAGAGATCGCGCAGGGGGCGCAGAGACCCAGTACTTC
TRBD2 | . | TRBJ2-1 | 14 | TRBV29-1 | CSILLSGRCNEQFF | TGCAGCATTCTGTTGAGCGGGAGGTGCAATGAGCAGTTCTTC
TRBD2 | . | TRBJ2-3 | 16 | TRBV4-3 | CANSQDSGGSTDTQYF | TGCGCCAACAGCCAGGATAGCGGGGGTTCCACAGATACGCAGTATTTT